This T cell receptor beta chain was sequenced for a study of T cell repertoires in cytomegalovirus infection (dated by TCRdb to about 2019). For context, the study as a whole: Because public TCR beta signatures pointed to carriage of CMV infection together with the matching HLA type, the HLA type of each donor mattered for the analysis.

From a lookup of the germline V gene, CDR1 and CDR2 are MRHNA and SNTAGT. For this chain, trimming is 2 bases at the V end and 5 bases at the J end, and the number of junction bases without a gene match is 8. The CDR3 holds 16 amino acids from the cysteine to the phenylalanine. Just CDR3 DNA is preserved here, 48 bases in frame from base 1. Findings and caveats that apply to the study as a whole: In both this cohort and an independent cohort of 350 to 400 donors, the cumulative frequency of public TCR beta family members distinguished carriers of CMV infection plus the relevant HLA type. The ex vivo response was dominated by HLA-C-restricted CMV-specific TCR beta clonotypes, which also provided the single most frequent clonotype in two of eight donors.

This clonotype has more than one count but fewer than ten. What antigen it recognizes has not been identified. Base qualities were left out, and no much larger clone turns up one base away. TCRdb records Illumina HiSeq 1500 as the sequencer. TCRdb ran its own pipeline on the public reads, namely fastp trimming at Q25 and MiXCR clone calling, and kept in-frame beta chains. Rows merge per CDR3 protein into single entries with the most common DNA and genes. Counted in this sample were fewer than 200,000 distinct CDR3 sequences; roughly 9.8% of them appeared once. Of the sample, about 4.6% falls within the top ten clones.

The sample taken for sequencing was PBMCs. Recombination joined TRBV6-4 with TRBJ2-3; 9 middle bases align to TRBD1. This receptor was identified in a human donor in good health (CMV status not recorded). Some clones in this sample may be carry-over from other donors' samples. The DNA is as follows: TGTGCCAGCAGTGACGCCACAGGGGGCGATGTAGATACGCAGTATTTT. Translated, this gives CASSDATGGDVDTQYF.